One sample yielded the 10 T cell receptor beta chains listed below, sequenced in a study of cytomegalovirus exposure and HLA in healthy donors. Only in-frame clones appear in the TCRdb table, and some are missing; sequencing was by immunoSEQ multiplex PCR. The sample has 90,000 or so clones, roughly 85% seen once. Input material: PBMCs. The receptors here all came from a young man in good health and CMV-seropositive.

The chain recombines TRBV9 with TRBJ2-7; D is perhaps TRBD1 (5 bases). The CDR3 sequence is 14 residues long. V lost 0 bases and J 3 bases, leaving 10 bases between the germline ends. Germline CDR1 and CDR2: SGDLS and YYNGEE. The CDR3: CASSVEARDYEQYF. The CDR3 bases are TGTGCCAGCAGCGTAGAGGCCAGGGACTACGAGCAGTACTTC. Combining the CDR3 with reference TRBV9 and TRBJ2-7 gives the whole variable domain DSGVTQTPKHLITATGQRVTLRCSPRSGDLSVYWYQQSLDQGLQFLIQYYNGEERAKGNILERFSAQQFPDLHSELNLSSLELGDSALYFCASSVEARDYEQYFGPGTRLTVT.

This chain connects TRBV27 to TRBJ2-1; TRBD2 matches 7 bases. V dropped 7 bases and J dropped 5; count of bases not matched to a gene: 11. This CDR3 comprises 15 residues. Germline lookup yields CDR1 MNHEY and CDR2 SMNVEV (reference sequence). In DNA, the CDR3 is TGTGCCAGCACCCTAGTGGGGGGGAGGCACAATGAGCAGTTCTTC. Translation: CASTLVGGRHNEQFF.

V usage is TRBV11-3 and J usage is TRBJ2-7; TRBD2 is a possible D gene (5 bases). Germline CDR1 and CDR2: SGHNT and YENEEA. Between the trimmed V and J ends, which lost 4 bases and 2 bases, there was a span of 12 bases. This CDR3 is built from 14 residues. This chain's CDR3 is CASSSWTEAYEQYV. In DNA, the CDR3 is TGTGCCAGCAGCTCCTGGACTGAAGCCTACGAGCAGTACGTC.

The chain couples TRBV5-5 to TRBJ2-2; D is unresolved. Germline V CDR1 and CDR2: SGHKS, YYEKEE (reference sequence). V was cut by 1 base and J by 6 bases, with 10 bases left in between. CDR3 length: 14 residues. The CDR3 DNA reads TGTGCCAGCAGCTTGTATTATAGCTCCGGGGAGCTGTTTTTT. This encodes CASSLYYSSGELFF.

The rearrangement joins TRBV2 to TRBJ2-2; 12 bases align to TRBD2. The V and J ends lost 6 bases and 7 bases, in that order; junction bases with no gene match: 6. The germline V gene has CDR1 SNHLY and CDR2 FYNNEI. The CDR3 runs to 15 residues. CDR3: CASRRLAGDDGELFF. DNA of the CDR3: TGTGCCAGCAGGCGACTAGCGGGAGACGACGGGGAGCTGTTTTTT.

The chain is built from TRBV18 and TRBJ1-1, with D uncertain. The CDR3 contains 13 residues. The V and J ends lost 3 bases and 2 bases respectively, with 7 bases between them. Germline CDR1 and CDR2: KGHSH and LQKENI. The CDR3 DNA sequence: TGTGCCAGCTCACCTTCCGTTAACACTGAAGCTTTCTTT. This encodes CASSPSVNTEAFF. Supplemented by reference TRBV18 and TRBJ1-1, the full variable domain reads NAGVMQNPRHLVRRRGQEARLRCSPMKGHSHVYWYRQLPEEGLKFMVYLQKENIIDESGMPKERFSAEFPKEGPSILRIQQVVRGDSAAYFCASSPSVNTEAFFGQGTRLTVV.

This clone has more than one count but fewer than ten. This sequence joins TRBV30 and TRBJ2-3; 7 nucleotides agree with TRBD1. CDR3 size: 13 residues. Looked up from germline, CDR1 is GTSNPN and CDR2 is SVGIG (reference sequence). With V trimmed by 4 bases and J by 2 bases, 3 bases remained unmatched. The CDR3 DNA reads TGTGCCTGGAACAGGGGTGACACAGATACGCAGTATTTT. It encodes CAWNRGDTDTQYF.

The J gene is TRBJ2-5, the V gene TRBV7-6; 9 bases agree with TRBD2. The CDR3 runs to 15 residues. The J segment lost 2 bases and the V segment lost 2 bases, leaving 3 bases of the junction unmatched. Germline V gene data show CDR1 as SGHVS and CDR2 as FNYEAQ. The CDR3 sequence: CASSLLAGLQETQYF. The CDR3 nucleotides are TGTGCCAGCAGCTTACTAGCGGGACTACAAGAGACCCAGTACTTC.

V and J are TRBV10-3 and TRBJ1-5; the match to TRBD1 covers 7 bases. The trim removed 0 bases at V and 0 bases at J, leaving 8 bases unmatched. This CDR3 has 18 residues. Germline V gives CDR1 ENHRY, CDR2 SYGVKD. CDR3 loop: CAISESDYRGLSNQPQHF. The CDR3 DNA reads TGTGCCATCAGTGAGTCGGATTACAGGGGACTTAGCAATCAGCCCCAGCATTTT.

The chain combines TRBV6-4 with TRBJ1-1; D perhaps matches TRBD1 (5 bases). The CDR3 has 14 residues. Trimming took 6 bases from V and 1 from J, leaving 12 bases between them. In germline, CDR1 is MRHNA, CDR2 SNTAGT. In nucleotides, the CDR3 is TGTGCCAGCAGGTCGGGGGGACCGAACACTGAAGCTTTCTTT. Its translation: CASRSGGPNTEAFF.